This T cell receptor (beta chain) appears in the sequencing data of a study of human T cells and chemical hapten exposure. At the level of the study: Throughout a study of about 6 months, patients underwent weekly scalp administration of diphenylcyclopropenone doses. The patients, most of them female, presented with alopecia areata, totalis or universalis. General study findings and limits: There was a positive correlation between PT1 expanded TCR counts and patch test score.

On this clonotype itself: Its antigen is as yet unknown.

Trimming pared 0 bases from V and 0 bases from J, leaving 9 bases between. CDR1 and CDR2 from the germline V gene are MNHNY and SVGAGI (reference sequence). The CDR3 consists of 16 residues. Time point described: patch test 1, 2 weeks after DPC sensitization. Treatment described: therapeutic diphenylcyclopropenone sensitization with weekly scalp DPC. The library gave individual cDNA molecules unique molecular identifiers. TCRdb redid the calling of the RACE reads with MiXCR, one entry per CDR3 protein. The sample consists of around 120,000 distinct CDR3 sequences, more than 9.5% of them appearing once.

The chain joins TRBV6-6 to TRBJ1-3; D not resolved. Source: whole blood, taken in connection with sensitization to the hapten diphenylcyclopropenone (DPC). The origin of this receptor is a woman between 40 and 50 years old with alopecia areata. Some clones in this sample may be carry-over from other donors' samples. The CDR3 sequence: CASSYSRPNSGNTIYF. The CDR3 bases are TGTGCCAGCAGTTACTCCCGCCCTAACTCTGGAAACACCATATATTTT.